This TCR beta chain was sequenced in a study of T cell responses to AZD1222 COVID-19 vaccine. General study results and limits: Regions 160-218 and 743-854 dominated among vaccine-associated CD4 TCRs spanning spike. The sample set comprised mostly white British donors with more females, and clonal diversity was possibly underestimated.

Assay: immunoSEQ multiplex PCR; the TCRdb copy retains only in-frame clones and omits some. The data contain some 200,000 clones, approximately 95% of them singletons. Trimming took off 3 bases at V and 8 bases at J, with 10 bases between the two ends. This CDR3 region has 12 residues. Germline V gene lookup returns CDR1 LNHDA and CDR2 SQIVND (reference sequence). Timing groups of about 4 and about 12 weeks for second doses were pooled. Remarks on this clone: The antigen is unknown.

The TCR sequence derives from an adult who received the AZD1222 COVID-19 vaccine. Here the sequenced sample was peripheral blood, taken 28 days after the second AZD1222 dose. The chain links TRBV19 to TRBJ1-2, with D hard to call. This CDR3 is CASSIFGEGYTF. The CDR3 coding sequence is TGTGCCAGTAGTATTTTCGGGGAGGGCTACACCTTC.